Sequencing of this T cell receptor beta chain was carried out in a study of PD-1 blockade in classical Hodgkin lymphoma. Overall study results and limits: Healthy donors reportedly exceeded newly diagnosed patients in baseline TCR diversity. Similar baseline diversity was found in complete responders and newly diagnosed patients. CD4+ TCR diversity rose significantly by C4D1, and CD8+ TCR diversity did not. Why repertoires differed is undefined; disease activity or prior therapy possibly contributed.

TCRdb's copy holds only in-frame clones and misses some; the assay was immunoSEQ multiplex PCR. Seen here are 70,000 to 85,000 clones, about 92% observed once, and the top ten hold about 8%. V lost 0 bases and J 0 bases, leaving 7 bases between the germline ends. The CDR3 extends over 15 amino acids. Germline V gives CDR1 SGHNT, CDR2 YYREEE (reference sequence). As to this clone: The antigen remains unidentified.

There was relapse after autologous stem cell transplantation in every patient, and there was variation in brentuximab vedotin exposure. The sample was peripheral blood mononuclear cells (PBMCs), taken at baseline. The genes are TRBV5-4 and TRBJ1-3, with a tentative D call TRBD1 (6 bases). The TCR was taken from a human donor with classical Hodgkin lymphoma. CDR3 bases: TGTGCCAGCAGCTTGGAGGGGGTCTCTGGAAACACCATATATTTT. Translation: CASSLEGVSGNTIYF. Drawing the rest from reference TRBV5-4 and TRBJ1-3, the complete variable domain is ETGVTQSPTHLIKTRGQQVTLRCSSQSGHNTVSWYQQALGQGPQFIFQYYREEENGRGNFPPRFSGLQFPNYSSELNVNALELDDSALYLCASSLEGVSGNTIYFGEGSWLTVV.